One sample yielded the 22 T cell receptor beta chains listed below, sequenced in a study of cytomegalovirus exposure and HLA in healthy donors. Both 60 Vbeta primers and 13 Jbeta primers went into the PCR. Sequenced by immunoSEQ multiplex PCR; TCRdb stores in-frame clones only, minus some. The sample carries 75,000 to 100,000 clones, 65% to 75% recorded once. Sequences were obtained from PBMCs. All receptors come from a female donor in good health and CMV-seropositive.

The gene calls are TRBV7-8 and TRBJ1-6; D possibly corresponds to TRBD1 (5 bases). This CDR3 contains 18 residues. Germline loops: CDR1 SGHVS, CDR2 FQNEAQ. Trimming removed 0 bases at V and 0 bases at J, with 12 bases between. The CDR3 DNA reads TGTGCCAGCAGCTTAGCCCAAGTAGACAGCTCCTATAATTCACCCCTCCACTTT. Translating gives CASSLAQVDSSYNSPLHF.

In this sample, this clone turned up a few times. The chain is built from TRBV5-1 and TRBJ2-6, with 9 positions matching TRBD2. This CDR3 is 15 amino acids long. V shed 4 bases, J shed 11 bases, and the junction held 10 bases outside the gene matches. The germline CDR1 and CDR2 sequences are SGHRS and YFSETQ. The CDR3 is CASSPLGREGDVLTF. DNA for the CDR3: TGCGCCAGCAGCCCTCTAGGGCGGGAGGGCGACGTCCTGACTTTC.

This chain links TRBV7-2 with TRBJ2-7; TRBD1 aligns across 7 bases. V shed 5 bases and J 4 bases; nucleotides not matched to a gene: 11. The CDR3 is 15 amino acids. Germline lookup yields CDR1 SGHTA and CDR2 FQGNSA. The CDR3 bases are TGTGCCAGCAGCGCTCCGGGACAGTTTCTATACGAGCAGTACTTC. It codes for CASSAPGQFLYEQYF. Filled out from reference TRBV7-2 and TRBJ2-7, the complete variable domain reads GAGVSQSPSNKVTEKGKDVELRCDPISGHTALYWYRQSLGQGLEFLIYFQGNSAPDKSGLPSDRFSAERTGGSVSTLTIQRTQQEDSAVYLCASSAPGQFLYEQYFGPGTRLTVT.

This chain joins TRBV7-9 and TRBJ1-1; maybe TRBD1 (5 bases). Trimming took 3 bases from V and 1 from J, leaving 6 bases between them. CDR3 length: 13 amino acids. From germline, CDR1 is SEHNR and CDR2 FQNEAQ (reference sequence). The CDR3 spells CASSFQGNTEAFF. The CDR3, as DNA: TGTGCCAGCAGCTTCCAGGGGAACACTGAAGCTTTCTTT.

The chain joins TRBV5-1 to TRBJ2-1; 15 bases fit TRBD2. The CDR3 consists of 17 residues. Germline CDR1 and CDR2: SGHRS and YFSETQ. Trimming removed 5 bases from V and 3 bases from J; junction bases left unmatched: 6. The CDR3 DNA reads TGCGCCAGCAGTCGTGGACTAGCGGGGGGGAGCTACAATGAGCAGTTCTTC. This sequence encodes CASSRGLAGGSYNEQFF.

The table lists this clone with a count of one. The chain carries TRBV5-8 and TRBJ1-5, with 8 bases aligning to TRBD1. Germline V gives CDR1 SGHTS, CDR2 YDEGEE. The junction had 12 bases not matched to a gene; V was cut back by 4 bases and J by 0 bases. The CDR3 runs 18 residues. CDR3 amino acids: CASSRSRDRLYSNQPQHF. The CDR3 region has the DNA TGTGCCAGCAGCCGTAGCCGGGACAGGTTATATAGCAATCAGCCCCAGCATTTT. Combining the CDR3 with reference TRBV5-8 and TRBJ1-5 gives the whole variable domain EAGVTQSPTHLIKTRGQQATLRCSPISGHTSVYWYQQALGLGLQFLLWYDEGEERNRGNFPPRFSGRQFPNYSSELNVNALELEDSALYLCASSRSRDRLYSNQPQHFGDGTRLSIL.

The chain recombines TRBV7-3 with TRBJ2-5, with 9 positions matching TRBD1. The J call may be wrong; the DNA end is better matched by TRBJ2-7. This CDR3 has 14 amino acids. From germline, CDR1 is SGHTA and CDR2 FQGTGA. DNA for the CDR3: TGTGCCAGCAGCCCCCGACAGGGGGGCTACGAGCAGTACTTC. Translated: CASSPRQGGYEQYF.

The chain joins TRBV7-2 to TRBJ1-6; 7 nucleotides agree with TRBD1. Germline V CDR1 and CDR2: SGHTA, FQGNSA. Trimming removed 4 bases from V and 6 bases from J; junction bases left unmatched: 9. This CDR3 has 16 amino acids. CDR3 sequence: CASSSHRQGPNSPLHF. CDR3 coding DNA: TGTGCCAGCAGCTCTCATAGACAGGGCCCTAATTCACCCCTCCACTTT.

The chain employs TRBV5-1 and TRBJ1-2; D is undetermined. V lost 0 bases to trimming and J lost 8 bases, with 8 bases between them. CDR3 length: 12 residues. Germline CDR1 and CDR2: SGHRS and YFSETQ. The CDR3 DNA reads TGCGCCAGCAGCTTGGGACAACGCGGCTACACCTTC. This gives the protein CASSLGQRGYTF.

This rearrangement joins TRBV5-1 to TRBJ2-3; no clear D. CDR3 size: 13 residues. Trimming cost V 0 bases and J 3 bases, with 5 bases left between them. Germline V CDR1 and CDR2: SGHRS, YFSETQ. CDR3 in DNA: TGCGCCAGCAGCTTGGGCGGAACAGATACGCAGTATTTT. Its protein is CASSLGGTDTQYF.

The CDR3 loop is CASSPRGSNYGYTF. The DNA of the CDR3 is TGTGCCAGCAGCCCCCGAGGATCTAACTATGGCTACACCTTC. The chain links TRBV9 to TRBJ1-2; no clear D gene. The germline V gene has CDR1 SGDLS and CDR2 YYNGEE. The CDR3 is 14 residues long. V was shortened by 4 bases and J by 0 bases, with 10 bases between the two germline ends.

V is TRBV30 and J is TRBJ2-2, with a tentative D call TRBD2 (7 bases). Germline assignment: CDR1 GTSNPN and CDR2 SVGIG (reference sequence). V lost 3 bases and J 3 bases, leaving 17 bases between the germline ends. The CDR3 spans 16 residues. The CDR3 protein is CAWSRSRGAYTGELFF. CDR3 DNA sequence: TGTGCCTGGAGCCGGTCACGGGGGGCGTACACCGGGGAGCTGTTTTTT.

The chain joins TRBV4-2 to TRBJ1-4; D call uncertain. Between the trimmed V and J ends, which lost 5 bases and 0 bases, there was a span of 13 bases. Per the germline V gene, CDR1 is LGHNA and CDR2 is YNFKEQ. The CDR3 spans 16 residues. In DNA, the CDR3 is TGTGCCAGCAGCGGTTCAGGCGCCGCAACTAATGAAAAACTGTTTTTT. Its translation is CASSGSGAATNEKLFF.

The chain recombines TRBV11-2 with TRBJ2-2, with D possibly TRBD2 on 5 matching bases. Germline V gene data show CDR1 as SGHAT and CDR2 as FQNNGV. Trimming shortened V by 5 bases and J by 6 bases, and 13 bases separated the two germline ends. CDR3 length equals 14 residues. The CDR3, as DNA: TGTGCCAGCAGCCCGAGGGTGGGGTCCGGGGAGCTGTTTTTT. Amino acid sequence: CASSPRVGSGELFF. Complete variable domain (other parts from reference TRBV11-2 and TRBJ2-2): EAGVAQSPRYKIIEKRQSVAFWCNPISGHATLYWYQQILGQGPKLLIQFQNNGVVDDSQLPKDRFSAERLKGVDSTLKIQPAKLEDSAVYLCASSPRVGSGELFFGEGSRLTVL.

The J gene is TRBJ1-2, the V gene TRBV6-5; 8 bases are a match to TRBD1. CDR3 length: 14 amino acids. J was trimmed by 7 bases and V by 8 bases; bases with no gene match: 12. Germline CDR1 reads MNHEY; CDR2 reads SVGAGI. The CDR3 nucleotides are TGTGCCAGCGGCCCGACAGGGGACTTTGGTGGCTACACCTTC. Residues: CASGPTGDFGGYTF.

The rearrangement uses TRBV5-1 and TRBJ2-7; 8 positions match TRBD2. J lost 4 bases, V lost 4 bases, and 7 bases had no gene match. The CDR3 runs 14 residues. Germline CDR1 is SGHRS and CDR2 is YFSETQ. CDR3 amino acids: CASSVSGRSYEQYF. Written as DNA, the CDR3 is TGCGCCAGCAGCGTGAGCGGGAGATCATACGAGCAGTACTTC.

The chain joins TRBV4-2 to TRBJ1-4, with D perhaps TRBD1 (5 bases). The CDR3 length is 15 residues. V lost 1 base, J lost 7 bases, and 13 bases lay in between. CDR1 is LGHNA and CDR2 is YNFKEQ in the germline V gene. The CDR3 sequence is CASSQGRGASEKLFF. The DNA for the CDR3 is TGTGCCAGCAGCCAAGGACGCGGGGCGTCTGAAAAACTGTTTTTT.

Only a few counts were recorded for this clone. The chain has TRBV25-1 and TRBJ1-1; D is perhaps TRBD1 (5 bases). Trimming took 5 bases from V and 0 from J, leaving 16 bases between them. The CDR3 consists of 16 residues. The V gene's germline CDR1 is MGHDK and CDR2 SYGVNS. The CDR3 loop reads CASSPINTGLNTEAFF. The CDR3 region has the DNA TGTGCCAGCAGTCCAATAAACACAGGACTGAACACTGAAGCTTTCTTT.

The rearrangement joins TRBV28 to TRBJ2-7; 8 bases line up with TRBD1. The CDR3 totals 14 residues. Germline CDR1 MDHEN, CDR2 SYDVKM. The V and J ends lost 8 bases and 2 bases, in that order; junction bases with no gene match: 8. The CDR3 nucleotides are TGTGCCAGCGCGAAGACAGGGGCAGCCTACGAGCAGTACTTC. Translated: CASAKTGAAYEQYF.

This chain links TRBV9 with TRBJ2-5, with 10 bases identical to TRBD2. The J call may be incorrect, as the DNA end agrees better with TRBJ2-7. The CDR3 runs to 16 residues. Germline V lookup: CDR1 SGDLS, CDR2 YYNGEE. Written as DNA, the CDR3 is TGTGCCAGCAGCGCACATTTTAGCGGGGGGTACTACGAGCAGTACTTC. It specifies CASSAHFSGGYYEQYF.

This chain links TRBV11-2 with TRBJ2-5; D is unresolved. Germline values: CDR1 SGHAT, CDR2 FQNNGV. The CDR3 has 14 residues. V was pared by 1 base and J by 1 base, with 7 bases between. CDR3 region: CASSLVTGQETQYF. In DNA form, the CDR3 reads TGTGCCAGCAGCTTAGTAACGGGCCAAGAGACCCAGTACTTC.

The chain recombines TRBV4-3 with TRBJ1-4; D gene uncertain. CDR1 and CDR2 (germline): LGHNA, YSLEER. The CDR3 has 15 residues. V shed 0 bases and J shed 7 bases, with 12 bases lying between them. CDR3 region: CASSQDGAEGEKLFF. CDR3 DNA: TGCGCCAGCAGCCAAGATGGCGCGGAGGGTGAAAAACTGTTTTTT.